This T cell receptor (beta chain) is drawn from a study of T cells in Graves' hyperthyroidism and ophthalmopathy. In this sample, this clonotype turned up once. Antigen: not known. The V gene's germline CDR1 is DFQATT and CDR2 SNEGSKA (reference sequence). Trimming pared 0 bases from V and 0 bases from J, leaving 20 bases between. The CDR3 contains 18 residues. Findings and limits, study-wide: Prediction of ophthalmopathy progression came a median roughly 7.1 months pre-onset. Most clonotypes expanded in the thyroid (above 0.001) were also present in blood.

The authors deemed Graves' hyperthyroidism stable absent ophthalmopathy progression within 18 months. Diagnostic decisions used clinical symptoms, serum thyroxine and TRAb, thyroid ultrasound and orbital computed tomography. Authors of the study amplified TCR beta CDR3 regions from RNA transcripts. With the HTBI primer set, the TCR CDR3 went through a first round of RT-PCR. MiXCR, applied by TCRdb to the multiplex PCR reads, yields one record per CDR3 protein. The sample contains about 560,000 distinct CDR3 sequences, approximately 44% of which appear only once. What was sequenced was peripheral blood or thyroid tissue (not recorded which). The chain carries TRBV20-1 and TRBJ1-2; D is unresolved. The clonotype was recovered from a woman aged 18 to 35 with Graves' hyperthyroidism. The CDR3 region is CSARDLPRPSRTNYGYTF. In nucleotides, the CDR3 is TGCAGTGCTAGAGATCTCCCCCGTCCGAGTCGGACTAACTATGGCTACACCTTC.